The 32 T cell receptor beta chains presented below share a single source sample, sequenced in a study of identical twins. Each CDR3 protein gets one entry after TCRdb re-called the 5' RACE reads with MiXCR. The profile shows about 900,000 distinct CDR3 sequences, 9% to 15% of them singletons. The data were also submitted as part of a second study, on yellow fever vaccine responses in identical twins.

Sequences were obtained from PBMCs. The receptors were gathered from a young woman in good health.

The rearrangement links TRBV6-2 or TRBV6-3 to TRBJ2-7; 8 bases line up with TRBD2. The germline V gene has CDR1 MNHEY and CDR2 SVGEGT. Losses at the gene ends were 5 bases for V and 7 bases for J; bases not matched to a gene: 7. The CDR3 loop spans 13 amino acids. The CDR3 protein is CASSRAGVGEQYF. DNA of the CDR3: TGTGCCAGCAGTAGAGCGGGAGTGGGAGAGCAGTACTTC.

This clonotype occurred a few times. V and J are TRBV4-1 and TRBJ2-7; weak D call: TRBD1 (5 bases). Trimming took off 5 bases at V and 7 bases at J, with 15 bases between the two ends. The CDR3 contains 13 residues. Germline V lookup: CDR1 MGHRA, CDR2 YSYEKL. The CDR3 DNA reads TGCGCCAGCAGCGCCACAGGACCCCGGGAGCAGTACGTC. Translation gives CASSATGPREQYV.

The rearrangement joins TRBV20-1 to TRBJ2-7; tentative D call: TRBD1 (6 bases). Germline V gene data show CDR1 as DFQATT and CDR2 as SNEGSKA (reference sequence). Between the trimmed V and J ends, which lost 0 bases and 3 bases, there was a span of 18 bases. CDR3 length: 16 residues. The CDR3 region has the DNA TGCAGTGCTAGAGATAGGGAACGGGACAAAGACTACGAGCAGTACGTC. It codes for CSARDRERDKDYEQYV.

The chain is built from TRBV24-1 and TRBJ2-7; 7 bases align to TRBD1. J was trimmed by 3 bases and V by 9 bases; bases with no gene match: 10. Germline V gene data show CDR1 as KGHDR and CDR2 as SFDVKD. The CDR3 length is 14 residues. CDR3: CATVGDSRLYEQYF. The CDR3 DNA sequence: TGTGCCACCGTCGGGGACAGCCGCCTCTACGAGCAGTACTTC.

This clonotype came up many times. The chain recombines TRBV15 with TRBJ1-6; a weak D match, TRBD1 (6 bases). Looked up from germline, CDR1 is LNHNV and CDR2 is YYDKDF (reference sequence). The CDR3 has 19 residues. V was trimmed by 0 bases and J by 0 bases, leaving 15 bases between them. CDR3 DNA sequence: TGTGCCACCAGCAGAGATAGGCCAGGGGAAGACTCCTATAATTCACCCCTCCACTTT. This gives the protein CATSRDRPGEDSYNSPLHF.

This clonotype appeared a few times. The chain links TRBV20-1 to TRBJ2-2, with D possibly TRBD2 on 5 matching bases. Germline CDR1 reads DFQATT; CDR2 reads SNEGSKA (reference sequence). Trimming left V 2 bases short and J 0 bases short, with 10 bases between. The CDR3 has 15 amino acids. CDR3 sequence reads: CSARRSAANTGELFF. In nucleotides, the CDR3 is TGCAGTGCTAGACGCTCAGCGGCGAACACCGGGGAGCTGTTTTTT.

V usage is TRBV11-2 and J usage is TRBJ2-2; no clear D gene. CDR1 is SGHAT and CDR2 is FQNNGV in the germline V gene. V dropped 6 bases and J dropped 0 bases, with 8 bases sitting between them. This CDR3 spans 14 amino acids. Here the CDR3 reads CASRLGTNTGELFF. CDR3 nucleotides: TGTGCCAGCAGGCTTGGAACGAACACCGGGGAGCTGTTTTTT.

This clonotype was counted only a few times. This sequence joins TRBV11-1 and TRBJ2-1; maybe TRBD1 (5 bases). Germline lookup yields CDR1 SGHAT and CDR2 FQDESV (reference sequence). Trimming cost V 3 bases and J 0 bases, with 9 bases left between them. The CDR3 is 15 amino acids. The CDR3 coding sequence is TGTGCCAGCAGCTTCCTCCAGGGCTCCTACAATGAGCAGTTCTTC. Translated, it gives CASSFLQGSYNEQFF.

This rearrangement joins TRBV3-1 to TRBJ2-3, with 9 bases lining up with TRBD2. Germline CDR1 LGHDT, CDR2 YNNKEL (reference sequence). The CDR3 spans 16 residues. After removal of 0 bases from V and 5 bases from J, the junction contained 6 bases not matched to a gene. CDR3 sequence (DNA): TGTGCCAGCAGCCAAGATGTAGCGGGAGTCGTAGATACGCAGTATTTT. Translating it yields CASSQDVAGVVDTQYF.

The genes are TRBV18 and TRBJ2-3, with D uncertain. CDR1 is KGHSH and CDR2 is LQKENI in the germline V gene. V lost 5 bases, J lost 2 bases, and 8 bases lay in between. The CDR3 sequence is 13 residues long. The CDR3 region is CASSYTNTDTQYF. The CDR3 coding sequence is TGTGCCAGCTCATATACCAACACAGATACGCAGTATTTT.

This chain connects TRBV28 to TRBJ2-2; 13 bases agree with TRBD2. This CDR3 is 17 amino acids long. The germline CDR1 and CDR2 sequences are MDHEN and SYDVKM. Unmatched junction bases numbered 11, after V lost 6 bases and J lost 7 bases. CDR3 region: CASSHSTSGRAFGELFF. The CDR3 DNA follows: TGTGCCAGCAGCCACTCCACTAGCGGGAGGGCATTCGGGGAGCTGTTTTTT. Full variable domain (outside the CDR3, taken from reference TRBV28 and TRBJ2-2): DVKVTQSSRYLVKRTGEKVFLECVQDMDHENMFWYRQDPGLGLRLIYFSYDVKMKEKGDIPEGYSVSREKKERFSLILESASTNQTSMYLCASSHSTSGRAFGELFFGEGSRLTVL.

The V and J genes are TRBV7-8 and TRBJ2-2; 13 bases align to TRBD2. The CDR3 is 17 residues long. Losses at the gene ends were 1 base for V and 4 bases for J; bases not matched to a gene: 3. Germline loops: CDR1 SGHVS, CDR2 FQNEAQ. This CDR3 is CASSLGLAGGFTGELFF. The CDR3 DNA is TGTGCCAGCAGCTTAGGACTAGCGGGGGGCTTCACCGGGGAGCTGTTTTTT.

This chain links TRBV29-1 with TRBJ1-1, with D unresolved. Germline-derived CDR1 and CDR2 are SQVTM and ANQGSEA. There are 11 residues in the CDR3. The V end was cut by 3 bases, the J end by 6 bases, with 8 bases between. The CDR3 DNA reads TGCAGCGTTGAGGGGTTCCCTGAAGCTTTCTTT. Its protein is CSVEGFPEAFF.

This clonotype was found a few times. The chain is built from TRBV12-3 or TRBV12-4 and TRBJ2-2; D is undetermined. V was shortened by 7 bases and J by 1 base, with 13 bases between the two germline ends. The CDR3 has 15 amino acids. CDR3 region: CASTSDLGNTGELFF. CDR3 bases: TGTGCCAGCACCTCGGATCTCGGGAACACCGGGGAGCTGTTTTTT.

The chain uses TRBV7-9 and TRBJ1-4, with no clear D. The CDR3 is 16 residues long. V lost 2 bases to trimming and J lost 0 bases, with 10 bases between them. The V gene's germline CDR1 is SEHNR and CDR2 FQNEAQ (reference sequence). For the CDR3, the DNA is TGTGCCAGCAGCTTATCGCACACTGCAACTAATGAAAAACTGTTTTTT. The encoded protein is CASSLSHTATNEKLFF.

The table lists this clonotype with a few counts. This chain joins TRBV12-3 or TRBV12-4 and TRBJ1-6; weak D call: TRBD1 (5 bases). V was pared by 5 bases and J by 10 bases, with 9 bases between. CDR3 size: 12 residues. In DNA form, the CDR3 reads TGTGCCAGCAGTACGGGGGGGTCACCCCTCCACTTT. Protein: CASSTGGSPLHF.

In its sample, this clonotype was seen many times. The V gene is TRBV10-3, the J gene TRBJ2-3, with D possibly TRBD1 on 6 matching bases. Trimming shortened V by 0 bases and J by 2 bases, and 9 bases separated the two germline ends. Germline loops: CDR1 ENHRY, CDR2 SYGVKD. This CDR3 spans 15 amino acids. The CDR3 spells CAISESGDITDTQYF. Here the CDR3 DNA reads TGTGCCATCAGTGAGTCGGGGGACATCACAGATACGCAGTATTTT.

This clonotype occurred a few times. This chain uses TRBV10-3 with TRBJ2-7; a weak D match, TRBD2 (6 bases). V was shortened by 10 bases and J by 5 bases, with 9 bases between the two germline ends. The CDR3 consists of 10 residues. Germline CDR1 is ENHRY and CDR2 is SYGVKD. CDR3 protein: CATGGNEQYF. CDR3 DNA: TGTGCCACCGGGGGAAACGAGCAGTACTTC.

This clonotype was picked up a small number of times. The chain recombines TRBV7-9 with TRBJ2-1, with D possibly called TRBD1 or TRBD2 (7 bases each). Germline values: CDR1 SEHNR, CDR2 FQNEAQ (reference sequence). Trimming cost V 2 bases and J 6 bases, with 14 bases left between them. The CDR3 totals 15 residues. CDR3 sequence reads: CASSLSTGRANEQFF. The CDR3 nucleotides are TGTGCCAGCAGCTTATCGACAGGGAGGGCCAATGAGCAGTTCTTC.

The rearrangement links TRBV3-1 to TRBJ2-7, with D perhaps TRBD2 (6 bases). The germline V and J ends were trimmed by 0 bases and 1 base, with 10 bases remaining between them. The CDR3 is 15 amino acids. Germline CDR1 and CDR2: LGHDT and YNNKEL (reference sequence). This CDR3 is CASSQDVSGSYEQYF. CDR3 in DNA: TGTGCCAGCAGCCAAGATGTTAGCGGTTCCTACGAGCAGTACTTC.

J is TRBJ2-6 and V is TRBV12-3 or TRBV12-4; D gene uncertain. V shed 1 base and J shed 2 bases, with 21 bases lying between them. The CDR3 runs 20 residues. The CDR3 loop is CASSLDIYFVGSPGANVLTF. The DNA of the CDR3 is TGTGCCAGCAGTTTAGATATCTATTTCGTCGGGTCGCCTGGGGCCAACGTCCTGACTTTC.

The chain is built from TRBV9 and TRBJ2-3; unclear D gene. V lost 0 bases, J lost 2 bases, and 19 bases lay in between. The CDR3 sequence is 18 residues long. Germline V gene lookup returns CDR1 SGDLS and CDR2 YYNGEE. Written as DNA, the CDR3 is TGTGCCAGCAGCGTAGACGCCGGGTCCTCGCCCTACACAGATACGCAGTATTTT. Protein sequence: CASSVDAGSSPYTDTQYF. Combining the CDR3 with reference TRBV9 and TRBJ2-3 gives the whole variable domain DSGVTQTPKHLITATGQRVTLRCSPRSGDLSVYWYQQSLDQGLQFLIQYYNGEERAKGNILERFSAQQFPDLHSELNLSSLELGDSALYFCASSVDAGSSPYTDTQYFGPGTRLTVL.

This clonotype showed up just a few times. The CDR3 protein is CSARPDQGSSTEAFF. The CDR3 DNA follows: TGCAGTGCTAGACCGGACCAGGGGAGTAGCACTGAAGCTTTCTTT. The chain links TRBV20-1 to TRBJ1-1; D possibly corresponds to TRBD1 (6 bases). V dropped 2 bases and J dropped 4 bases, with 17 bases sitting between them. The CDR3 is 15 amino acids. Germline values: CDR1 DFQATT, CDR2 SNEGSKA (reference sequence).

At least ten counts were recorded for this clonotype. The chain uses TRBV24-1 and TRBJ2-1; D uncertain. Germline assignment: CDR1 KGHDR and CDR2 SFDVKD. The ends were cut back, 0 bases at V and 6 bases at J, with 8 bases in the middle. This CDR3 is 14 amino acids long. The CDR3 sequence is CATSDLSEANEQFF. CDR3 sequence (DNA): TGTGCCACCAGTGATTTGAGTGAGGCCAATGAGCAGTTCTTC.

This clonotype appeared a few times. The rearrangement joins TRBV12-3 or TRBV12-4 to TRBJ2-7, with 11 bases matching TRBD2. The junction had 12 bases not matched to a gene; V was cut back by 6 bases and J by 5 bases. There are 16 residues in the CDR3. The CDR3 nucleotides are TGTGCCAGCAGCATGGGGGCTAGCGGGAGGTCCCACGAGCAGTACTTC. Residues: CASSMGASGRSHEQYF.

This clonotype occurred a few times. CDR3 sequence reads: CATSVRGTGGETQYF. CDR3 sequence (DNA): TGTGCCACCAGTGTTAGGGGGACAGGGGGAGAGACCCAGTACTTC. The rearrangement links TRBV24-1 to TRBJ2-5; TRBD1 agrees at 11 bases. Germline CDR1 is KGHDR and CDR2 is SFDVKD. The junction had 5 bases not matched to a gene; V was cut back by 5 bases and J by 4 bases. This CDR3 has 15 amino acids.

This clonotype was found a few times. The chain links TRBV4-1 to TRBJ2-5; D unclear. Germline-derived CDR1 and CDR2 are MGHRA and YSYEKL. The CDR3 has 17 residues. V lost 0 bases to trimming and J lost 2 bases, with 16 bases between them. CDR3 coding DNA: TGCGCCAGCAGCCAAGAAATAGGCGGCACCCTACAAGAGACCCAGTACTTC. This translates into CASSQEIGGTLQETQYF.

CDR3 in DNA: TGTGCCAGCAGTTACTCACTAGCGGGGGGCCTATACAATGAGCAGTTCTTC. Translating gives CASSYSLAGGLYNEQFF. J is TRBJ2-1 and V is TRBV6-5; 12 bases align to TRBD2. The V segment lost 0 bases and the J segment 4 bases; nucleotides outside the gene matches: 4. CDR1 is MNHEY, CDR2 SVGAGI, per germline. The CDR3 is made up of 17 amino acids.

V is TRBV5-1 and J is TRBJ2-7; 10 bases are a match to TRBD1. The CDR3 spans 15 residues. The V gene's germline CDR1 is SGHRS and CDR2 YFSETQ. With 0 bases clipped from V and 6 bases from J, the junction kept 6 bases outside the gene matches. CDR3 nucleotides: TGCGCCAGCAGCTTGGGTCGGACAGGGGGGGTCGAGCAGTACTTC. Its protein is CASSLGRTGGVEQYF.

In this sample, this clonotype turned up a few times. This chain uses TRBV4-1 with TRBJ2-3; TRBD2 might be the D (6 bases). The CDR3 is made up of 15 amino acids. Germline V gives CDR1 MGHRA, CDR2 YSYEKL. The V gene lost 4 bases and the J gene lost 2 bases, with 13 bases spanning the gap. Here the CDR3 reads CASSLPTRDTDTQYF. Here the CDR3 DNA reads TGCGCCAGCAGCCTTCCGACTAGAGACACAGATACGCAGTATTTT.

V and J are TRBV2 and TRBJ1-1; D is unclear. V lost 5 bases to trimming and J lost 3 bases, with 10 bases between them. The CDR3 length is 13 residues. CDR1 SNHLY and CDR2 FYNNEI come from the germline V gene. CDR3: CASSRRFDTEAFF. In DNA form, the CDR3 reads TGTGCCAGCAGTCGCAGATTCGACACTGAAGCTTTCTTT.

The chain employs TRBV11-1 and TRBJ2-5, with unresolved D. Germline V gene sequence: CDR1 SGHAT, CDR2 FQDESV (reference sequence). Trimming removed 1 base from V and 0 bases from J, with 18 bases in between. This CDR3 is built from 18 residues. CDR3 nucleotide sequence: TGTGCCAGCAGCTTAGTTAGGGATTTTCCACTGAACCAAGAGACCCAGTACTTC. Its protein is CASSLVRDFPLNQETQYF. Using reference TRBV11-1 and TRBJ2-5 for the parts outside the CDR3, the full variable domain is EAEVAQSPRYKITEKSQAVAFWCDPISGHATLYWYRQILGQGPELLVQFQDESVVDDSQLPKDRFSAERLKGVDSTLKIQPAELGDSAMYLCASSLVRDFPLNQETQYFGPGTRLLVL.